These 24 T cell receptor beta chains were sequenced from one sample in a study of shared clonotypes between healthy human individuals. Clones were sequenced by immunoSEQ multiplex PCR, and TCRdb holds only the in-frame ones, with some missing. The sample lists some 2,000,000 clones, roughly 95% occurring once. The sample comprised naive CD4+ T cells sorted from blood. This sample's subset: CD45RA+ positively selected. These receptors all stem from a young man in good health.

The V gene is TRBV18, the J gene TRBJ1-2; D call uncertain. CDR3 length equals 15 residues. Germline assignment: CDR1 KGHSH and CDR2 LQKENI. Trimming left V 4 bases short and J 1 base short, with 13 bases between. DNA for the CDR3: TGTGCCAGCTCACTCCAAGATTCAATTAACTATGGCTACACCTTC. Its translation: CASSLQDSINYGYTF.

CDR3 nucleotides: TGTGCCAGCAGCTTAGTCCGCGGGCGTGAAGCTTTCTTT. It is translated as CASSLVRGREAFF. The rearrangement uses TRBV11-2 and TRBJ1-1; D ambiguous. This CDR3 contains 13 residues. Germline CDR1 reads SGHAT; CDR2 reads FQNNGV. V dropped 1 base and J dropped 7 bases, with 10 bases sitting between them.

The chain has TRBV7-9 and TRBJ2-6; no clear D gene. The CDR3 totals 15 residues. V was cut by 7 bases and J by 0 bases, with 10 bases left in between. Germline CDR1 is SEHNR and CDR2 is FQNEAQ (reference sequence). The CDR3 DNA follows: TGTGCCAGCATCCCATCCGACTCTGGGGCCAACGTCCTGACTTTC. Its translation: CASIPSDSGANVLTF.

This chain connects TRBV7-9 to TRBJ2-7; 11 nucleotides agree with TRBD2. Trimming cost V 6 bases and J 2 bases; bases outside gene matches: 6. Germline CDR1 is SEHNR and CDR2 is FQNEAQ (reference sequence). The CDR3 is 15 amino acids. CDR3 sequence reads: CASRASGGRTYEQYF. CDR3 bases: TGTGCCAGCAGGGCTAGCGGGGGGCGAACCTACGAGCAGTACTTC.

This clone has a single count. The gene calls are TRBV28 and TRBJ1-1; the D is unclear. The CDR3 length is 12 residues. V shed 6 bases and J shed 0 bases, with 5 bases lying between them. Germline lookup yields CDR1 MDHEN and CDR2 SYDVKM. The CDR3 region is CASSPMNTEAFF. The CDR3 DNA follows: TGTGCCAGCAGCCCAATGAACACTGAAGCTTTCTTT.

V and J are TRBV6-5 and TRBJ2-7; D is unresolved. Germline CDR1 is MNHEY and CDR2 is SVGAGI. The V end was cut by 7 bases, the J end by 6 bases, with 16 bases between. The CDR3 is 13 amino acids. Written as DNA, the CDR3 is TGTGCCAGCACCAGACCTGGTTTCGGCGAGCAGTACTTC. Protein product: CASTRPGFGEQYF.

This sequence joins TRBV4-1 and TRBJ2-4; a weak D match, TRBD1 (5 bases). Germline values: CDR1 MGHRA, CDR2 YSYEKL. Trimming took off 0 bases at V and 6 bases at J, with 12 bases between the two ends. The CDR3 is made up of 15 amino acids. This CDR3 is CASSQDGAGLNIQYF. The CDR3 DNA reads TGCGCCAGCAGCCAAGATGGGGCAGGTTTAAACATTCAGTACTTC.

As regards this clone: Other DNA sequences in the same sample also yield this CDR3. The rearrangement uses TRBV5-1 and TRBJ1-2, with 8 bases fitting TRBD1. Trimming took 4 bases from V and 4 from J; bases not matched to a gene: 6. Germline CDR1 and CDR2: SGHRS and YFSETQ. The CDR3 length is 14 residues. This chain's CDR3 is CASSLGQGPYGYTF. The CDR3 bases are TGCGCCAGCAGCCTAGGACAGGGTCCCTATGGCTACACCTTC.

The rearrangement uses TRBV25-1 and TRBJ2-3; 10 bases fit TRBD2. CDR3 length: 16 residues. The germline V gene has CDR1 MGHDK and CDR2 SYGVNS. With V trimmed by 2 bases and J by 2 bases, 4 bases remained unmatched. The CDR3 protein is CASSELAGAVTDTQYF. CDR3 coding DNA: TGTGCCAGCAGTGAACTAGCGGGGGCTGTCACAGATACGCAGTATTTT.

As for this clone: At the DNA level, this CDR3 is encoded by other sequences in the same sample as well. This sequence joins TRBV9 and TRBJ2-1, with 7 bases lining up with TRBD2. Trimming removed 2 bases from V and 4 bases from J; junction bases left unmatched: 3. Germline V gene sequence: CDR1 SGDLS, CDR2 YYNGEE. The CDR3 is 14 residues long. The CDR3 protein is CASSVGGSYNEQFF. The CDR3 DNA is TGTGCCAGCAGCGTGGGGGGGTCTTACAATGAGCAGTTCTTC.

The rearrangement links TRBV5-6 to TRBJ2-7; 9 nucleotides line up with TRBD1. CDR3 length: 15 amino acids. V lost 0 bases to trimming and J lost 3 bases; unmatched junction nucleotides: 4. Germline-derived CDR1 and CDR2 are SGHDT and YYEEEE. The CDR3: CASSLGGQGIYEQYF. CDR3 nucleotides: TGTGCCAGCAGCTTGGGGGGACAGGGTATCTACGAGCAGTACTTC. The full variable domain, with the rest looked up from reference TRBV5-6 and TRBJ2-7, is DAGVTQSPTHLIKTRGQQVTLRCSPKSGHDTVSWYQQALGQGPQFIFQYYEEEERQRGNFPDRFSGHQFPNYSSELNVNALLLGDSALYLCASSLGGQGIYEQYFGPGTRLTVT.

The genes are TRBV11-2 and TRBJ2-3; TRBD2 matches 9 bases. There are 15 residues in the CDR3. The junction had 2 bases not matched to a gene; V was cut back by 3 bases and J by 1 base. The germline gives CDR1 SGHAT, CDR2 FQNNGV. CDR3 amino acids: CASSLSGGRTDTQYF. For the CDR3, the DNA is TGTGCCAGCAGCTTGAGCGGGGGGCGCACAGATACGCAGTATTTT.

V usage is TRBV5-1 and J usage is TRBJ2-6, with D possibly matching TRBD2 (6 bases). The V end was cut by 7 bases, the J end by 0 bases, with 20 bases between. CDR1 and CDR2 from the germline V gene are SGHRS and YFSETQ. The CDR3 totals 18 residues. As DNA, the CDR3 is TGCGCCAGCTCCCAACCTGGGGGGTCGTTCTCTGGGGCCAACGTCCTGACTTTC. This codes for CASSQPGGSFSGANVLTF. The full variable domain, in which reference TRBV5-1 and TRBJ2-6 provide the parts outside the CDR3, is KAGVTQTPRYLIKTRGQQVTLSCSPISGHRSVSWYQQTPGQGLQFLFEYFSETQRNKGNFPGRFSGRQFSNSRSEMNVSTLELGDSALYLCASSQPGGSFSGANVLTFGAGSRLTVL.

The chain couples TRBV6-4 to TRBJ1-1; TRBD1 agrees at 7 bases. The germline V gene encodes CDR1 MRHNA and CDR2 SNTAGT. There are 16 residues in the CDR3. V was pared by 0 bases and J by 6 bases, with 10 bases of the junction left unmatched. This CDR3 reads CASSDSPDRADAEAFF. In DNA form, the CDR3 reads TGTGCCAGCAGTGACTCCCCCGACAGGGCCGACGCTGAAGCTTTCTTT.

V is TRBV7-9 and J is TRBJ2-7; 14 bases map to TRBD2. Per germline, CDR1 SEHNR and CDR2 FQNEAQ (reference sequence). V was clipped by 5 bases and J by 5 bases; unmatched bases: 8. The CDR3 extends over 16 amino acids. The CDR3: CASSIYGTSGRDEQYF. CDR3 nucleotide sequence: TGTGCCAGCAGCATATACGGGACTAGCGGGAGAGACGAGCAGTACTTC.

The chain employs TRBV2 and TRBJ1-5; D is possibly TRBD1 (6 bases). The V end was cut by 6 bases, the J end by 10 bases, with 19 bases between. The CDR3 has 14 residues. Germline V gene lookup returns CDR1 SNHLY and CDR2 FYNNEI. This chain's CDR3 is CASSSQGTEKPQHF. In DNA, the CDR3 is TGTGCCAGCAGCTCACAGGGAACCGAGAAACCCCAGCATTTT.

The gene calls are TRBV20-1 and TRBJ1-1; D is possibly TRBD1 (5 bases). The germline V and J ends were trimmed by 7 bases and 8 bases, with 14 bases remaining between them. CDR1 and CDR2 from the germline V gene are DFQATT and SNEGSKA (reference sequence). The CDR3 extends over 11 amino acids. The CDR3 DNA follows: TGCAGTGTTGCAAGAGGGGCCGAAGCTTTCTTT. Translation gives CSVARGAEAFF.

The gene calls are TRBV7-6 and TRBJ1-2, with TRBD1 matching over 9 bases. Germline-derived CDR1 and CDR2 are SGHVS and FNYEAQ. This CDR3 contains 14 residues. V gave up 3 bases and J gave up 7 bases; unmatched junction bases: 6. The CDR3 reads CASSFDRGTPGYTF. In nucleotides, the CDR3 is TGTGCCAGCAGCTTCGACAGGGGGACGCCTGGCTACACCTTC. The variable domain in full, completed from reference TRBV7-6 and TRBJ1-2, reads GAGVSQSPRYKVTKRGQDVALRCDPISGHVSLYWYRQALGQGPEFLTYFNYEAQQDKSGLPNDRFSAERPEGSISTLTIQRTEQRDSAMYRCASSFDRGTPGYTFGSGTRLTVV.

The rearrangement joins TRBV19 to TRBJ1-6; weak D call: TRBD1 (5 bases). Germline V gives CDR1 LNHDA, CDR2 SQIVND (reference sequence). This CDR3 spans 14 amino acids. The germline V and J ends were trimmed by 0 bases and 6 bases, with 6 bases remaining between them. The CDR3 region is CASSIDGGNSPLHF. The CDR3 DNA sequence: TGTGCCAGTAGTATAGATGGGGGTAATTCACCCCTCCACTTT.

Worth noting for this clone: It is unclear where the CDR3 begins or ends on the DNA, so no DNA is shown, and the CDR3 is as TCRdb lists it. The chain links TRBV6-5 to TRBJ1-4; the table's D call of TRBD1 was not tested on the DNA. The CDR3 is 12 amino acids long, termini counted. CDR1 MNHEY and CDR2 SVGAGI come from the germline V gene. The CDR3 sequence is CASSTSTGALFF.

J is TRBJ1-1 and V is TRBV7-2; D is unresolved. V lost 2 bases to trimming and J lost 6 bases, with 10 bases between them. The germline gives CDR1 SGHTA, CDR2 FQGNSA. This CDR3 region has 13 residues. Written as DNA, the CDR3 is TGTGCCAGCAGCTTATCCCGGGTCTCTGAAGCTTTCTTT. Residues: CASSLSRVSEAFF. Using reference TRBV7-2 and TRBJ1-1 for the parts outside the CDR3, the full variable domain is GAGVSQSPSNKVTEKGKDVELRCDPISGHTALYWYRQSLGQGLEFLIYFQGNSAPDKSGLPSDRFSAERTGGSVSTLTIQRTQQEDSAVYLCASSLSRVSEAFFGQGTRLTVV.

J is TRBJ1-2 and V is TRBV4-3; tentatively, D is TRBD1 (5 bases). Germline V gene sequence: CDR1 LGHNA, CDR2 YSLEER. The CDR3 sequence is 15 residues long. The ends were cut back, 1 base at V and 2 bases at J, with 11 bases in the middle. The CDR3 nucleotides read TGCGCCAGCAGCCAAGGAAGTGGACAAAACTATGGCTACACCTTC. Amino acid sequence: CASSQGSGQNYGYTF.

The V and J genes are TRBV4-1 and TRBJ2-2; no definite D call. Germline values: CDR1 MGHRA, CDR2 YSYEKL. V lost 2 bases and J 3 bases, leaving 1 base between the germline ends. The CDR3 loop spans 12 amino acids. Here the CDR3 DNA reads TGCGCCAGCAGCCAATACACCGGGGAGCTGTTTTTT. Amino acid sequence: CASSQYTGELFF.

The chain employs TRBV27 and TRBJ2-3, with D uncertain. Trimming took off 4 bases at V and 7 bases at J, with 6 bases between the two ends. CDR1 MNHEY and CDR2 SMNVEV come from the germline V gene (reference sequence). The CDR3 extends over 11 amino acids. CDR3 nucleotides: TGTGCCAGCAGTTCTGTAAATACGCAGTATTTT. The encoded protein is CASSSVNTQYF.